This entry lists 29 T cell receptor beta chains sequenced from one sample in a study of T cell responses to AZD1222 COVID-19 vaccine. The assay was immunoSEQ multiplex PCR, and TCRdb's table has in-frame clones only and misses some. The sample lists tens of thousands of clones; around 90% were seen once. Sequenced here: peripheral blood, sampled on day 0 of AZD1222 vaccination. The source is an adult in good health.

This clone was observed a few times. This chain links TRBV7-9 with TRBJ2-7, with D possibly TRBD2 on 5 matching bases. There are 13 residues in the CDR3. Germline values: CDR1 SEHNR, CDR2 FQNEAQ (reference sequence). Trimming removed 7 bases from V and 0 bases from J, with 10 bases in between. In nucleotides, the CDR3 is TGTGCCAGCACGGCTAGCCGCTCCTACGAGCAGTACTTC. Translation gives CASTASRSYEQYF.

The chain employs TRBV29-1 and TRBJ1-5; D is perhaps TRBD1 (5 bases). Looked up from germline, CDR1 is SQVTM and CDR2 is ANQGSEA. CDR3 length equals 12 residues. The V end lost 4 bases, the J end lost 5 bases, and 9 bases lay between the germline ends. The CDR3 sequence: CSVGQLDQPQHF. DNA for the CDR3: TGCAGCGTTGGACAGCTGGATCAGCCCCAGCATTTT. The variable domain in full, with the rest retrieved from reference TRBV29-1 and TRBJ1-5, is SAVISQKPSRDICQRGTSLTIQCQVDSQVTMMFWYRQQPGQSLTLIATANQGSEATYESGFVIDKFPISRPNLTFSTLTVSNMSPEDSSIYLCSVGQLDQPQHFGDGTRLSIL.

This clone has only a few counts. This chain's CDR3 is CASRRIGIGYTF. The CDR3 DNA is TGTGCCAGTAGGCGGATCGGGATAGGCTACACCTTC. The V and J genes are TRBV19 and TRBJ1-2; D is ambiguous. The CDR3 runs 12 residues. Per the germline V gene, CDR1 is LNHDA and CDR2 is SQIVND (reference sequence). V lost 6 bases and J 8 bases, leaving 13 bases between the germline ends.

The V call is TRBV9, the J call TRBJ2-2; a possible D gene is TRBD2 (5 bases). The germline CDR1 and CDR2 sequences are SGDLS and YYNGEE. This CDR3 is built from 15 residues. Deletions cut 5 bases from V and 2 bases from J, with 13 bases between. CDR3 sequence reads: CASSTPGRNTGELFF. The CDR3 bases are TGTGCCAGCAGTACTCCGGGAAGAAACACCGGGGAGCTGTTTTTT.

The chain recombines TRBV7-2 with TRBJ2-7; tentatively, D is TRBD1 (5 bases). Germline V gene lookup returns CDR1 SGHTA and CDR2 FQGNSA. The germline V and J ends were trimmed by 5 bases and 2 bases, with 10 bases remaining between them. The CDR3 runs to 13 residues. CDR3 nucleotide sequence: TGTGCCAGCAGCCCCGGACATCCCTACGAGCAGTACTTC. It encodes CASSPGHPYEQYF.

The chain has TRBV5-1 and TRBJ2-3, with 8 bases fitting TRBD2. V lost 2 bases, J lost 2 bases, and 4 bases stayed unmatched. This CDR3 has 15 amino acids. Germline CDR1 reads SGHRS; CDR2 reads YFSETQ. The CDR3 region is CASSLAGVLTDTQYF. The CDR3 DNA reads as TGCGCCAGCAGCTTAGCGGGAGTGCTCACAGATACGCAGTATTTT.

The chain has TRBV7-3 and TRBJ2-1, with TRBD2 matching over 7 bases. The CDR3 runs to 14 residues. V lost 4 bases to trimming and J lost 5 bases; unmatched junction nucleotides: 5. The germline V gene encodes CDR1 SGHTA and CDR2 FQGTGA. Here the CDR3 reads CASSSGLEDNEQFF. The CDR3 DNA reads as TGTGCCAGCAGCTCAGGACTAGAGGACAATGAGCAGTTCTTC.

Here the CDR3 reads CASSPWAGEETQYF. The CDR3 DNA follows: TGTGCCAGCAGTCCATGGGCAGGGGAAGAGACCCAGTACTTC. V usage is TRBV27 and J usage is TRBJ2-5; D may be TRBD1 (6 bases). The V end lost 5 bases, the J end lost 3 bases, and 13 bases lay between the germline ends. CDR3 length equals 14 residues. Germline CDR1 reads MNHEY; CDR2 reads SMNVEV (reference sequence).

The V and J genes are TRBV9 and TRBJ1-2, with TRBD1 as a possible D gene (6 bases). The CDR3 extends over 13 amino acids. V was trimmed by 4 bases and J by 8 bases, leaving 15 bases between them. Germline V gives CDR1 SGDLS, CDR2 YYNGEE. DNA of the CDR3: TGTGCCAGCAGCCCTGGGACACGTCGAGGCTACACCTTC. Its translation: CASSPGTRRGYTF.

This chain connects TRBV11-3 to TRBJ2-7; 11 bases align to TRBD2. The V gene's germline CDR1 is SGHNT and CDR2 YENEEA. With 5 bases clipped from V and 6 bases from J, the junction kept 9 bases outside the gene matches. The CDR3 consists of 15 residues. CDR3 residues: CASSQPELAGVEQYF. CDR3 sequence (DNA): TGTGCCAGCAGCCAACCCGAACTAGCGGGAGTCGAGCAGTACTTC.

This sequence joins TRBV7-3 and TRBJ1-6; perhaps TRBD1 as D (6 bases). With 5 bases removed from V and 9 bases from J, the gap between germline ends came to 14 bases. Germline assignment: CDR1 SGHTA and CDR2 FQGTGA. There are 14 residues in the CDR3. The chain's CDR3 is CASSPGQSTSPLHF. As DNA, the CDR3 is TGTGCCAGCAGCCCAGGACAGTCGACTTCACCCCTCCACTTT. Combining the CDR3 with reference TRBV7-3 and TRBJ1-6 gives the whole variable domain GAGVSQTPSNKVTEKGKYVELRCDPISGHTALYWYRQSLGQGPEFLIYFQGTGAADDSGLPNDRFFAVRPEGSVSTLKIQRTERGDSAVYLCASSPGQSTSPLHFGNGTRLTVT.

V usage is TRBV5-4 and J usage is TRBJ1-2; D not certain. This CDR3 has 16 amino acids. The germline V gene has CDR1 SGHNT and CDR2 YYREEE (reference sequence). The ends were cut back, 2 bases at V and 5 bases at J, with 19 bases in the middle. The CDR3 DNA reads as TGTGCCAGCAGCTTCTGGGTCCCCTTGCGGAAATATGGCTACACCTTC. Translated, it gives CASSFWVPLRKYGYTF.

This rearrangement joins TRBV7-9 to TRBJ2-7, with D possibly called TRBD1 or TRBD2 (6 bases each). The V end was cut by 6 bases, the J end by 5 bases, with 11 bases between. There are 12 residues in the CDR3. Germline V gene data show CDR1 as SEHNR and CDR2 as FQNEAQ (reference sequence). The CDR3 loop is CASRTGGDEQYF. In DNA form, the CDR3 reads TGTGCCAGCAGAACCGGGGGCGACGAGCAGTACTTC.

This clone was seen a handful of times. The V and J genes are TRBV5-8 and TRBJ1-6, with TRBD1 matching 9 bases. The germline V gene has CDR1 SGHTS and CDR2 YDEGEE. The CDR3 totals 14 residues. Trimming at V came to 0 bases and at J to 13 bases, leaving 5 bases not matched to a gene. The CDR3 reads CASSLDGTGSPLHF. The DNA for the CDR3 is TGTGCCAGCAGCTTGGACGGGACAGGGTCCCCCCTCCACTTT.

The gene calls are TRBV5-1 and TRBJ2-5; 10 bases line up with TRBD1. CDR3 length: 15 amino acids. CDR1 and CDR2 (germline): SGHRS, YFSETQ. The V segment lost 2 bases and the J segment 7 bases; nucleotides outside the gene matches: 8. The CDR3 sequence: CASSFGTGVRLTQYF. The CDR3 DNA sequence: TGCGCCAGCAGCTTCGGGACAGGGGTTCGACTGACCCAGTACTTC. Filled out from reference TRBV5-1 and TRBJ2-5, the complete variable domain reads KAGVTQTPRYLIKTRGQQVTLSCSPISGHRSVSWYQQTPGQGLQFLFEYFSETQRNKGNFPGRFSGRQFSNSRSEMNVSTLELGDSALYLCASSFGTGVRLTQYFGPGTRLLVL.

As concerns this clone: A read error may account for a junction end that differs from germline. The chain recombines TRBV5-8 with TRBJ2-7; tentative D call: TRBD2 (6 bases). Germline CDR1 reads SGHTS; CDR2 reads YDEGEE. The CDR3 runs 15 residues. The CDR3 DNA reads as TGTGCCAGCAGTTTGGTATTAGCGGCCTCCTACGAGCAGTACTTC. Protein sequence: CASSLVLAASYEQYF.

The table lists this clone with a count of one. The gene calls are TRBV2 and TRBJ1-1; D gene uncertain. The germline CDR1 and CDR2 sequences are SNHLY and FYNNEI. Deletions cut 5 bases from V and 2 bases from J, with 9 bases between. CDR3 length: 13 residues. The CDR3 spells CASSQDGNTEAFF. In nucleotides, the CDR3 is TGTGCCAGCAGTCAGGACGGTAACACTGAAGCTTTCTTT.

In this sample, this clone turned up a few times. The DNA of the CDR3 is TGCGCCAGCAGCCAATTTCGGGAACCCTACGAGCAGTACTTC. This gives the protein CASSQFREPYEQYF. V usage is TRBV4-1 and J usage is TRBJ2-7; D might be TRBD2 (5 bases). V was pared by 2 bases and J by 2 bases, with 10 bases between. CDR1 and CDR2 from the germline V gene are MGHRA and YSYEKL. The CDR3 is 14 residues long.

The chain carries TRBV10-1 and TRBJ2-1; no clear D. The CDR3 covers 13 residues. Germline V CDR1 and CDR2: WNHNN, SYGVQD (reference sequence). Trimming left V 6 bases short and J 7 bases short, with 13 bases between. The CDR3 loop is CASSGINVNEQFF. CDR3 DNA: TGCGCCAGCAGCGGAATTAATGTGAATGAGCAGTTCTTC.

The V gene is TRBV5-6, the J gene TRBJ1-2; 7 bases agree with TRBD1. The germline gives CDR1 SGHDT, CDR2 YYEEEE. Germline trimming cut 6 bases from V and 7 bases from J; bases unmatched to any gene: 9. The CDR3 is 13 amino acids. CDR3 in amino acids: CASTSTGYFGYTF. The DNA of the CDR3 is TGTGCCAGCACCTCGACAGGGTATTTTGGCTACACCTTC.

J is TRBJ2-5 and V is TRBV5-6; 8 positions agree with TRBD2. In germline, CDR1 is SGHDT, CDR2 YYEEEE. J gave up 5 bases and V 0 bases, and 6 bases lay outside the gene matches. The CDR3 is made up of 15 amino acids. CDR3 sequence (DNA): TGTGCCAGCAGCTTGGTTGCAGCGGGAGTTGAGACCCAGTACTTC. Translating gives CASSLVAAGVETQYF.

The V and J genes are TRBV10-1 and TRBJ1-3; D perhaps matches TRBD1 (6 bases). Germline CDR1 and CDR2: WNHNN and SYGVQD (reference sequence). This CDR3 is built from 16 residues. V shed 2 bases and J shed 2 bases, with 13 bases lying between them. CDR3 in amino acids: CASSENRAETGNTIYF. CDR3 nucleotide sequence: TGCGCCAGCAGTGAGAACAGGGCCGAGACTGGAAACACCATATATTTT.

This clone appeared once. V gene TRBV6-1 combines with J gene TRBJ2-3, with TRBD1 as a possible D gene (6 bases). CDR1 is MNHNS and CDR2 is SASEGT in the germline V gene. This CDR3 has 15 amino acids. Trimming cost V 6 bases and J 4 bases, with 17 bases left between them. The chain's CDR3 is CASRGATGVSDTQYF. Written as DNA, the CDR3 is TGTGCCAGCAGGGGGGCGACAGGAGTCTCAGATACGCAGTATTTT.

This clone was recorded once. The chain employs TRBV3-1 (or the pseudogene TRBV3-2) and TRBJ2-6; 8 nucleotides agree with TRBD1. CDR3 length: 15 residues. From germline, CDR1 is LGHDT and CDR2 YNNKEL (reference sequence). The V and J ends lost 4 bases and 4 bases, in that order; junction bases with no gene match: 3. CDR3 residues: CASSPNRGGANVLTF. The CDR3 bases are TGTGCCAGCAGCCCTAACAGGGGGGGGGCCAACGTCCTGACTTTC.

For the CDR3, the DNA is TGTGCCAGCAGCCACACGGTTAATCAGCCCCAGCATTTT. Amino acids: CASSHTVNQPQHF. The chain uses TRBV28 and TRBJ1-5; D ambiguous. V lost 6 bases to trimming and J lost 4 bases, with 10 bases between them. This CDR3 is 13 amino acids long. Germline V gene sequence: CDR1 MDHEN, CDR2 SYDVKM.

By sample fraction, this clone is medium-sized. This chain joins TRBV29-1 and TRBJ2-7; the D is unclear. CDR1 is SQVTM, CDR2 ANQGSEA, per germline. This CDR3 contains 12 residues. The V end was cut by 7 bases, the J end by 4 bases, with 14 bases between. The CDR3: CSAQSFPYEQYF. CDR3 in DNA: TGCAGCGCACAGAGTTTCCCTTACGAGCAGTACTTC.

The V gene is TRBV20-1, the J gene TRBJ2-1; TRBD2 is a possible D gene (6 bases). V was shortened by 3 bases and J by 5 bases, with 11 bases between the two germline ends. Germline lookup yields CDR1 DFQATT and CDR2 SNEGSKA (reference sequence). This CDR3 is 13 amino acids long. The CDR3 is CSASSSVNNEQFF. For the CDR3, the DNA is TGCAGTGCTAGTTCTAGCGTTAACAATGAGCAGTTCTTC.

This clone was observed a single time. The chain joins TRBV11-2 to TRBJ1-1, with D maybe TRBD1 (6 bases). V shed 5 bases and J shed 4 bases, with 14 bases lying between them. CDR1 and CDR2 from the germline V gene are SGHAT and FQNNGV. CDR3 size: 14 residues. The CDR3 region is CASSLLLGGTEAFF. CDR3 bases: TGTGCCAGCAGCCTCCTCCTAGGGGGCACTGAAGCTTTCTTT.

This clone appeared a single time. This rearrangement joins TRBV5-8 to TRBJ1-5, with D unclear. The ends were cut back, 1 base at V and 5 bases at J, with 16 bases in the middle. CDR3 length: 16 amino acids. Germline CDR1 reads SGHTS; CDR2 reads YDEGEE. CDR3 sequence: CASSLYKRAGDQPQHF. The CDR3 region has the DNA TGTGCCAGCAGCTTGTACAAGCGGGCGGGAGATCAGCCCCAGCATTTT.